One sample yielded the 23 T cell receptor beta chains listed below, sequenced in a study of regulatory T cells in long-lasting Graves disease (dated by TCRdb to the early 2020s). The time point tag for this specimen amounts to: newly diagnosed GD, antithyroid drugs for less than 3 months. RNA was extracted from PBMCs in TRIzol for both TCR sequencing and RNA sequencing. The library came from multiplex PCR. For sequencing, an Illumina HiSeq 4000 was employed. TCR beta libraries were built with iRepertoire HTBI primers and Arm-PCR amplification of CDR3 regions. TCRdb handled the public reads itself, with Q25 trimming in fastp and clone calling in MiXCR, and kept productive beta chains. Identical CDR3 protein sequences are pooled into one entry, listed with their most common genes and DNA. The sample table holds over 500,000 distinct CDR3 sequences, of which roughly 15% were seen once. The ten most abundant clones make up around 18% of the sample.

These data also formed part of another study, on T cells in Graves' hyperthyroidism and ophthalmopathy.

The sample consisted of peripheral blood mononuclear cells (PBMCs), taken at new diagnosis, from a patient treated with antithyroid drugs. The receptors were sampled from a woman aged 25 to 45 with Graves disease. Donor details come from another sample of the same person, matched by shared clones.

This clonotype was seen repeatedly, ten times or more. The chain recombines TRBV27 with TRBJ2-7, with D possibly TRBD2 on 7 matching bases. The V gene's germline CDR1 is MNHEY and CDR2 SMNVEV (reference sequence). The CDR3 covers 14 residues. The V and J ends lost 2 bases and 11 bases respectively, with 19 bases between them. The CDR3 bases are TGTGCCAGCAGTTTAGCAGGAGGGGAGGGGGTTAAGTACTTC. It is translated as CASSLAGGEGVKYF.

The J gene is TRBJ1-2, the V gene TRBV20-1, with 7 positions matching TRBD1. This CDR3 is built from 15 residues. The V gene end was trimmed by 3 bases and the J gene end by 8 bases; junction bases not matched to a gene: 15. CDR1 and CDR2 (germline): DFQATT, SNEGSKA (reference sequence). CDR3 protein: CSASPTGPRGVGYTF. For the CDR3, the DNA is TGCAGTGCTAGCCCGACAGGGCCCAGAGGCGTCGGCTACACCTTC.

The chain links TRBV10-3 to TRBJ2-7; D unresolved. With 2 bases removed from V and 1 base from J, the gap between germline ends came to 6 bases. The CDR3 contains 13 residues. Germline V gene sequence: CDR1 ENHRY, CDR2 SYGVKD. This chain's CDR3 is CAISEDGSYEQYF. DNA of the CDR3: TGTGCCATCAGTGAGGACGGGTCCTACGAGCAGTACTTC.

This clonotype was seen repeatedly, ten times or more. This chain's CDR3 is CATSMNTQYF. The CDR3 coding sequence is TGTGCCACCAGCATGAATACGCAGTATTTT. The chain uses TRBV27 and TRBJ2-3; D unclear. Germline V CDR1 and CDR2: MNHEY, SMNVEV (reference sequence). V lost 10 bases and J 7 bases, leaving 9 bases between the germline ends. This CDR3 is built from 10 residues.

This clonotype was detected ten times or more. The chain has TRBV20-1 and TRBJ1-6; D remains ambiguous. Germline-derived CDR1 and CDR2 are DFQATT and SNEGSKA (reference sequence). With 3 bases removed from V and 8 bases from J, the gap between germline ends came to 8 bases. The CDR3 length is 12 residues. CDR3 loop: CSASVDDSPLHF. The DNA of the CDR3 is TGCAGTGCTAGTGTAGACGATTCACCCCTCCACTTT.

This clonotype has ten or more counts. The genes are TRBV27 and TRBJ2-3; 8 bases are a match to TRBD2. V gave up 7 bases and J gave up 1 base; unmatched junction bases: 4. The CDR3 length is 14 residues. Germline assignment: CDR1 MNHEY and CDR2 SMNVEV (reference sequence). The CDR3 region has the DNA TGTGCCAGCACCCCACTAGCGGGCACAGATACGCAGTATTTT. Amino acid sequence: CASTPLAGTDTQYF.

V gene TRBV27 combines with J gene TRBJ1-2, with 7 nucleotides matching TRBD1. J lost 4 bases, V lost 1 base, and 12 bases had no gene match. Germline V lookup: CDR1 MNHEY, CDR2 SMNVEV (reference sequence). The CDR3 extends over 17 amino acids. The CDR3: CASSLLGGGTEFYGYTF. As DNA, the CDR3 is TGTGCCAGCAGTTTATTAGGTGGTGGGACAGAGTTCTATGGCTACACCTTC.

This clonotype was seen at least ten times. The chain links TRBV6-1 to TRBJ2-2, with D unclear. CDR1 is MNHNS, CDR2 SASEGT, per germline. Trimming removed 7 bases at V and 0 bases at J, with 9 bases between. This CDR3 contains 14 residues. CDR3 region: CASIYWANTGELFF. CDR3 bases: TGTGCCAGCATCTACTGGGCGAACACCGGGGAGCTGTTTTTT.

This clonotype has just a few counts. J is TRBJ1-3 and V is TRBV30; tentative D call: TRBD1 (6 bases). Germline V gene data show CDR1 as GTSNPN and CDR2 as SVGIG (reference sequence). The CDR3 runs to 14 residues. V lost 4 bases and J lost 2, with 12 bases in between. The chain's CDR3 is CAWNREATGNTIYF. CDR3 sequence (DNA): TGTGCCTGGAACAGGGAAGCAACTGGAAACACCATATATTTT. The whole variable domain, filled in from reference TRBV30 and TRBJ1-3, reads SQTIHQWPATLVQPVGSPLSLECTVEGTSNPNLYWYRQAAGRGLQLLFYSVGIGQISSEVPQNLSASRPQDRQFILSSKKLLLSDSGFYLCAWNREATGNTIYFGEGSWLTVV.

This clonotype was seen at least ten times. The rearrangement links TRBV12-3 or TRBV12-4 to TRBJ1-2; D gene ambiguous. The length of the CDR3 is 13 residues. Trimming cost V 8 bases and J 4 bases, with 14 bases left between them. The CDR3 reads CASVRHWRYGYTF. CDR3 in DNA: TGTGCCAGCGTTAGACATTGGCGCTATGGCTACACCTTC.

This clonotype turned up a few times. Just one base apart from a much larger clone, this may be a read error. This sequence joins TRBV6-2 or TRBV6-3 and TRBJ2-1; D not certain. This CDR3 has 12 amino acids. Looked up from germline, CDR1 is MNHEY and CDR2 is SVGEGT. V gave up 4 bases and J gave up 7 bases, with 8 bases separating them. CDR3 nucleotides: TGTGCCAGCAGTTCCCCCCGGAATGAGCAGTTCTTC. It translates to CASSSPRNEQFF.

This clonotype has only a few counts. The rearrangement uses TRBV20-1 and TRBJ2-3, with D tentatively TRBD1 (6 bases). V shed 6 bases and J shed 7 bases, with 20 bases lying between them. Germline CDR1 reads DFQATT; CDR2 reads SNEGSKA (reference sequence). The CDR3 length is 14 residues. CDR3 nucleotides: TGCAGTGCGCCGGGACATGAAGGGGCAAATACGCAGTATTTT. Its translation is CSAPGHEGANTQYF.

Concerning this clonotype itself: This may stem from a read error, because a much larger clone lies one nucleotide away. The chain is built from TRBV7-2 and TRBJ2-5; the match to TRBD2 covers 11 bases. This CDR3 region has 15 residues. Germline lookup yields CDR1 SGHTA and CDR2 FQGNSA. V shed 5 bases and J 5 bases; nucleotides not matched to a gene: 7. Here the CDR3 DNA reads TGTGCCAGCAGCCCCTCTAGCGGGAGGCAGGAGACCCAGTACTTC. Protein: CASSPSSGRQETQYF.

This clonotype has only a few counts. The chain joins TRBV7-3 to TRBJ2-1; either TRBD1 or TRBD2 may fit D (7 bases each). V was trimmed by 6 bases and J by 7 bases, leaving 22 bases between them. CDR1 is SGHTA, CDR2 FQGTGA, per germline. The CDR3 runs to 16 residues. The CDR3 DNA is TGTGCCAGCAGTCAGGGGGGGGGGGCTTTTCGGAATGAGCAGTTCTTC. Its translation is CASSQGGGAFRNEQFF.

This clonotype was seen at least ten times. The chain is built from TRBV10-3 and TRBJ2-1; D remains unclear. The CDR3 is 14 amino acids. V was shortened by 2 bases and J by 6 bases, with 11 bases between the two germline ends. Germline CDR1 reads ENHRY; CDR2 reads SYGVKD. CDR3 sequence (DNA): TGTGCCATCAGTGAGATAGCCCTCACCAATGAGCAGTTCTTC. Protein: CAISEIALTNEQFF.

This clonotype was counted at least ten times. As the CDR3 is not closed by the conserved phenylalanine or tryptophan, this likely results from a read error. No DNA is shown, since the ends of the CDR3 on it are uncertain; the CDR3 is the one TCRdb lists. The chain carries TRBV2 and TRBJ1-1; no DNA check was done on the table's D call, TRBD1. Germline CDR1 is SNHLY and CDR2 is FYNNEI. The CDR3 spans 12 residues, counting both ends. The CDR3 sequence: CASSESGTGFRG.

This clonotype was detected only a few times. The chain recombines TRBV7-2 with TRBJ2-7, with D tentatively TRBD2 (6 bases). Germline assignment: CDR1 SGHTA and CDR2 FQGNSA. The CDR3 length is 18 residues. V was shortened by 1 base and J by 0 bases, with 19 bases between the two germline ends. The CDR3 nucleotides are TGTGCCAGCAGCTTAGTATCCCTCGGGACTGCGAGCTCCTACGAGCAGTACTTC. This codes for CASSLVSLGTASSYEQYF.

This chain uses TRBV20-1 with TRBJ2-7; D is undetermined. The CDR3 loop spans 13 amino acids. Germline lookup yields CDR1 DFQATT and CDR2 SNEGSKA (reference sequence). The germline V and J ends were trimmed by 3 bases and 0 bases, with 9 bases remaining between them. The CDR3 sequence is CSASLPTSYEQYF. In DNA, the CDR3 is TGCAGTGCTAGTTTGCCTACCTCCTACGAGCAGTACTTC.

With respect to this clonotype: A single base separates this from a much larger clone, so it may be a read error. This chain links TRBV2 with TRBJ1-5; 9 bases map to TRBD1. The CDR3 covers 13 residues. With 5 bases clipped from V and 6 bases from J, the junction kept 2 bases outside the gene matches. CDR1 is SNHLY and CDR2 is FYNNEI in the germline V gene. CDR3 nucleotide sequence: TGTGCCAGCAGTAACAGGGGGCTTCAGCCCCAGCATTTT. It translates to CASSNRGLQPQHF.

This clonotype has only a few counts. The gene calls are TRBV9 and TRBJ2-2, with D possibly being TRBD1 or TRBD2 (5 bases each). Trimming took off 3 bases at V and 7 bases at J, with 25 bases between the two ends. The germline CDR1 and CDR2 sequences are SGDLS and YYNGEE. The CDR3 is 18 residues long. This CDR3 is CASSASPVWDAVIGELFF. DNA for the CDR3: TGTGCCAGCAGCGCCAGTCCTGTATGGGACGCTGTCATCGGGGAGCTGTTTTTT.

On this clonotype: The junction differs from germline at one of its ends, possibly a read error. The chain carries TRBV6-1 and TRBJ2-2; the D gene is possibly TRBD1 (7 bases). The CDR3 contains 15 residues. From germline, CDR1 is MNHNS and CDR2 SASEGT. CDR3 protein: CACRGASGNTGELFF. In DNA, the CDR3 is TGTGCCTGCAGGGGGGCGAGCGGAAACACCGGGGAGCTGTTTTTT.

This clonotype was found many times. The chain links TRBV29-1 to TRBJ2-5; possible D gene TRBD2, 6 bases. V was clipped by 4 bases and J by 5 bases, with 11 bases between them. This CDR3 has 12 residues. CDR1 and CDR2 from the germline V gene are SQVTM and ANQGSEA. CDR3 amino acids: CSVVSGWETQYF. In DNA, the CDR3 is TGCAGCGTTGTGAGCGGGTGGGAGACCCAGTACTTC.

This chain joins TRBV7-9 and TRBJ2-7; D ambiguous. Germline V gives CDR1 SEHNR, CDR2 FQNEAQ (reference sequence). This CDR3 has 15 residues. V lost 0 bases and J lost 5, with 14 bases in between. The CDR3 nucleotides read TGTGCCAGCAGCTTAGCGGGCGAAAGGAACCACGAGCAGTACTTC. Translated: CASSLAGERNHEQYF.